Described below is a single TCR beta chain sequence and its context. The junction shows a germline mismatch at one end, possibly a read error. Assay: immunoSEQ multiplex PCR; the TCRdb copy retains only in-frame clones and omits some. This sample carries approximately 7,600 clones, 72% of them seen once, and the ten largest clones take about 10%. The germline V gene encodes CDR1 SGHDT and CDR2 YYEEEE. The CDR3 loop spans 13 amino acids. This specimen comes from a study of immune evolution from preneoplasia to lung adenocarcinoma. H&E slides confirmed each diagnosis, reviewed by two pathologists independently.

This receptor was taken from a donor aged 70 or over with lung adenocarcinoma. Some clones in this sample may be carry-over from other donors' samples. Material for sequencing was FFPE lung adenocarcinoma in situ tissue. The chain employs TRBV5-6 and TRBJ2-5, with a weak D call TRBD1 (6 bases). The CDR3 DNA is TGTGCCAGCAGCTTGCCCGAACAGGGTTTTTGGGACTTC. Amino acids: CASSLPEQGFWDF.